The 14 T cell receptor beta chains below were found in one sample sequenced in a study of cytomegalovirus exposure and HLA in healthy donors (dated by TCRdb to 2016 to 2017). The library was built by means of the immunoSEQ multiplex PCR assay. For the multiplex PCR, a mixture combining 60 forward primers for TCR Vbeta segments and 13 reverse primers for TCR Jbeta segments was used. Imported from immuneACCESS, the table was reduced by TCRdb to in-frame sequences with V and J called. These copies leave out some clones; in studies compared against another copy, an unresolved V gene accounts for under half, and the cause of the remainder is not known. This sample is represented by 70,000 to 100,000 clones; approximately 71% of them were singletons. Approximately 2.7% of the sample rests with the top ten. The sample comprised PBMCs. These receptors came from a man aged 45-60 years in good health and CMV-seronegative.

V gene TRBV5-1 combines with J gene TRBJ2-5; D uncertain. The CDR3 covers 13 residues. Germline V CDR1 and CDR2: SGHRS, YFSETQ. Between the trimmed V and J ends, which lost 1 base and 3 bases, there was a span of 7 bases. DNA for the CDR3: TGCGCCAGCAGCTTGTATCGGGAAGAGACCCAGTACTTC. Encoded protein: CASSLYREETQYF. The full variable domain, in which reference TRBV5-1 and TRBJ2-5 provide the parts outside the CDR3, is KAGVTQTPRYLIKTRGQQVTLSCSPISGHRSVSWYQQTPGQGLQFLFEYFSETQRNKGNFPGRFSGRQFSNSRSEMNVSTLELGDSALYLCASSLYREETQYFGPGTRLLVL.

The V call is TRBV7-2, the J call TRBJ2-5; D is ambiguous. This CDR3 spans 14 amino acids. Trimming stripped 5 bases from V and 1 base from J, with 11 bases between. Looked up from germline, CDR1 is SGHTA and CDR2 is FQGNSA. The CDR3 nucleotides are TGTGCCAGCAGCGAGCGTTACACCCAAGAGACCCAGTACTTC. This codes for CASSERYTQETQYF.

The chain employs TRBV2 and TRBJ1-3, with 7 bases that match TRBD1. The CDR3 runs 15 residues. V shed 7 bases, J shed 0 bases, and the junction held 6 bases outside the gene matches. CDR1 and CDR2 (germline): SNHLY, FYNNEI. CDR3 nucleotide sequence: TGTGCCAGCACCGGACAGGCCACCTCTGGAAACACCATATATTTT. This gives the protein CASTGQATSGNTIYF.

The chain carries TRBV28 and TRBJ1-5; the D gene is possibly TRBD1 (6 bases). CDR1 and CDR2 (germline): MDHEN, SYDVKM. Trimming stripped 2 bases from V and 4 bases from J, with 9 bases between. The CDR3 has 14 residues. The CDR3 DNA is TGTGCCAGCAGTTTACTGCAGGGGAATCAGCCCCAGCATTTT. Residues: CASSLLQGNQPQHF.

V gene TRBV9 combines with J gene TRBJ2-7; D unresolved. The CDR3 loop spans 15 amino acids. Looked up from germline, CDR1 is SGDLS and CDR2 is YYNGEE. V was trimmed by 0 bases and J by 2 bases, leaving 12 bases between them. CDR3 in amino acids: CASSVEALPTYEQYF. The CDR3 DNA sequence: TGTGCCAGCAGCGTAGAAGCACTGCCTACCTACGAGCAGTACTTC.

This clone was seen more than once but under ten times. The chain employs TRBV2 and TRBJ2-7; D not certain. Trimming cost V 8 bases and J 3 bases, with 11 bases left between them. This CDR3 contains 12 residues. CDR1 and CDR2 from the germline V gene are SNHLY and FYNNEI. The CDR3 is CASQKSFYEQYF. As DNA, the CDR3 is TGTGCCAGCCAGAAGTCCTTCTACGAGCAGTACTTC.

The rearrangement links TRBV7-3 to TRBJ2-1; D may be TRBD2 (7 bases). Germline V CDR1 and CDR2: SGHTA, FQGTGA. The V end lost 5 bases, the J end lost 5 bases, and 16 bases lay between the germline ends. The CDR3 consists of 15 residues. Here the CDR3 DNA reads TGTGCCAGCAGCCCGCCCGGGGGGCGAGACAATGAGCAGTTCTTC. Its translation: CASSPPGGRDNEQFF.

The chain recombines TRBV7-8 with TRBJ1-1, with TRBD1 as a possible D gene (6 bases). The V gene's germline CDR1 is SGHVS and CDR2 FQNEAQ. V was trimmed by 5 bases and J by 2 bases, leaving 9 bases between them. This CDR3 has 13 residues. In DNA, the CDR3 is TGTGCCAGCAGCCTGGACAGAAACACTGAAGCTTTCTTT. Amino acid sequence: CASSLDRNTEAFF.

The V call is TRBV30, the J call TRBJ1-1; 9 nucleotides agree with TRBD1. The CDR3 has 11 amino acids. Germline V gene sequence: CDR1 GTSNPN, CDR2 SVGIG (reference sequence). The trim removed 6 bases at V and 11 bases at J, leaving 7 bases unmatched. The CDR3 DNA reads TGTGCCTGCTCACAGGGGGCGCGTGCTTTCTTT. This codes for CACSQGARAFF.

The J gene is TRBJ2-2, the V gene TRBV4-2; 7 bases map to TRBD1. The germline gives CDR1 LGHNA, CDR2 YNFKEQ. V was pared by 3 bases and J by 1 base, with 2 bases of the junction left unmatched. CDR3 size: 15 residues. The CDR3: CASSQGDRNTGELFF. CDR3 bases: TGTGCCAGCAGCCAGGGGGACAGGAACACCGGGGAGCTGTTTTTT.

V is TRBV5-1 and J is TRBJ1-6; D is possibly TRBD1 (6 bases). The CDR3 has 16 amino acids. The germline V and J ends were trimmed by 4 bases and 11 bases, with 22 bases remaining between them. Germline V CDR1 and CDR2: SGHRS, YFSETQ. The CDR3 protein is CASSPRSQGSRAPLHF. In DNA, the CDR3 is TGCGCCAGCAGCCCACGCTCACAGGGATCGCGAGCACCCCTCCACTTT.

This clone was seen once. The chain recombines TRBV6-6 with TRBJ1-2; 7 nucleotides match TRBD1. CDR1 and CDR2 from the germline V gene are MNHNY and SVGAGI (reference sequence). With V trimmed by 7 bases and J by 1 base, 12 bases remained unmatched. The CDR3 spans 16 residues. CDR3 nucleotides: TGTGCCAGCACCCGACCCGGACAGGCGCTTAACTATGGCTACACCTTC. It specifies CASTRPGQALNYGYTF.

The chain carries TRBV5-1 and TRBJ1-1, with 8 positions matching TRBD1. J lost 7 bases, V lost 4 bases, and 3 bases had no gene match. From germline, CDR1 is SGHRS and CDR2 YFSETQ. The CDR3 sequence is 12 residues long. CDR3 region: CASSPGQGEAFF. The CDR3 DNA sequence: TGCGCCAGCAGCCCAGGACAGGGTGAAGCTTTCTTT.

The V call is TRBV4-2, the J call TRBJ1-5, with D unclear. With 2 bases removed from V and 3 bases from J, the gap between germline ends came to 5 bases. Germline lookup yields CDR1 LGHNA and CDR2 YNFKEQ. The CDR3 has 13 amino acids. The CDR3 region is CASSQFNNQPQHF. CDR3 coding DNA: TGTGCCAGCAGCCAATTTAACAATCAGCCCCAGCATTTT.